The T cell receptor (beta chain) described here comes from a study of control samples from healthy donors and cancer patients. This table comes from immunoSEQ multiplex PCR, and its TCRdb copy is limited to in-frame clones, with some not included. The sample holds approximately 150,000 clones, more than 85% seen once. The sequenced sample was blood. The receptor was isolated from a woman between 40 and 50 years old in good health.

For the CDR3, the DNA is TGTGCCCGACCGGGGACCTATAATTCACCCCTCCACTTT. Translation gives CARPGTYNSPLHF. This chain connects TRBV12-1 to TRBJ1-6. TRBV12-1 is assigned pseudogene status. This CDR3 contains 13 residues.